This T cell receptor beta chain was found in a study of shared clonotypes between healthy human individuals. General study findings and limits: Naive subsets generally had larger estimated richness than memory subsets.

As regards this clone: Its antigen is as yet unknown.

The donors were all Caucasian adults (living in Nashville, Tennessee). The V gene's germline CDR1 is SGHDT and CDR2 YYEEEE. The V gene lost 0 bases and the J gene lost 0 bases, with 13 bases spanning the gap. The CDR3 contains 17 residues. Data came from immunoSEQ multiplex PCR; TCRdb stores just in-frame clones and leaves some out. The profile shows just over 2,000,000 clones, 85% to 95% of them singletons. This chain connects TRBV5-6 to TRBJ1-3, with D hard to call. This sequence was found in a man between 18 and 35 years old in good health. Source material: naive CD4+ T cells sorted from blood. Subset noted: CD45RA+ positively selected. CDR3 nucleotide sequence: TGTGCCAGCAGCTTGGGTGACGGCACCAGCTCTGGAAACACCATATATTTT. It codes for CASSLGDGTSSGNTIYF.